The table lists the clone carrying this T cell receptor beta chain with a few counts. What it binds is not known. The use of genomic DNA as template underpinned the TCR beta VDJ and CDR3 profiling. TCRdb fed the reads into MiXCR, producing one record per CDR3 protein. The table lists about 180,000 distinct CDR3 sequences, approximately 48% of them singletons, with 1.8% in the top ten. The source of the sample is a study of CD8+CD57+ T cells in acquired aplastic anemia. About the research overall: Each DNA sample taken from sorted CD4+ and CD8+ cells came to approximately 3.3 ug on average. Study-level points and caveats: Patients shared 25 to 35 CD8+ CDR3 sequences with controls. Significance was not reached for CD8+ Simpson's diversity between patients and controls.

All patients picked for sequencing had shown, by flow cytometry, an expansion of CD8+CD57+ cells. All patients had severe acquired aplastic anemia. The CDR3 is made up of 11 amino acids. Germline V lookup: CDR1 SQVTM, CDR2 ANQGSEA. V lost 5 bases and J lost 2, with 7 bases in between. Sequences were obtained from sorted CD4+, CD8+, or CD8+CD57+ T cells (not recorded which) from PBMCs. The origin of this receptor is a human donor with aplastic anemia. The chain has TRBV29-1 and TRBJ2-7; D is possibly TRBD1 (5 bases). CDR3 sequence reads: CSVRQTYEQYF. Written as DNA, the CDR3 is TGCAGCGTTCGACAGACCTACGAGCAGTACTTC.